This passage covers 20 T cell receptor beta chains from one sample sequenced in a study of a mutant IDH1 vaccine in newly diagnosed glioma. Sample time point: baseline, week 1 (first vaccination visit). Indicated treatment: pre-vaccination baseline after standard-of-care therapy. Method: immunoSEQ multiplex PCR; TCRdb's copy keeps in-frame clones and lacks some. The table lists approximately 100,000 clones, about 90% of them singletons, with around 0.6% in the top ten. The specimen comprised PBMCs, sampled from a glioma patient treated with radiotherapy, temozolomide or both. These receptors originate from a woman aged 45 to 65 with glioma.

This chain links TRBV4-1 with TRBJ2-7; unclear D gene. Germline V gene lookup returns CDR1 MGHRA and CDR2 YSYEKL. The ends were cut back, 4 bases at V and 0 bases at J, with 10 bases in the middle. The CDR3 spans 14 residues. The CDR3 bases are TGCGCCAGCAGCCGTGCTGCGGACTCCTACGAGCAGTACTTC. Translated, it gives CASSRAADSYEQYF.

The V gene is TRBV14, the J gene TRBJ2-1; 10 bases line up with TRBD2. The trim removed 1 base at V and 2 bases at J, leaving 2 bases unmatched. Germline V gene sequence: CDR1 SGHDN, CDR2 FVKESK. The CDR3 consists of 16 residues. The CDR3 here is CASSQASGRAYNEQFF. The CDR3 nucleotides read TGTGCCAGCAGCCAAGCCAGCGGGAGGGCCTACAATGAGCAGTTCTTC.

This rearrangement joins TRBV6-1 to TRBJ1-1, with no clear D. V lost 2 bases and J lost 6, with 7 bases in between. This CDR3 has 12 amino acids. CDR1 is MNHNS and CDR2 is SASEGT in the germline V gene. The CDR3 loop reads CASSEHIAEAFF. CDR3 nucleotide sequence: TGTGCCAGCAGTGAACATATAGCTGAAGCTTTCTTT.

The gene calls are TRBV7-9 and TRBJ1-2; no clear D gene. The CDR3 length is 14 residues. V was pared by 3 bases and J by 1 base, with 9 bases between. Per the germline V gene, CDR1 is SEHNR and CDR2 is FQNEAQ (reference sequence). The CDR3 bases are TGTGCCAGCAGCTTGGGAAACTTTAACTATGGCTACACCTTC. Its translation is CASSLGNFNYGYTF.

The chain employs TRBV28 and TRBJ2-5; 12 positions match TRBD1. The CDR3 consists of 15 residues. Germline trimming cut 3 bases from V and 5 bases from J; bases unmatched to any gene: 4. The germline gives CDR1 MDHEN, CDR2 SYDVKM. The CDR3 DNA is TGTGCCAGCAGTTTGGGACAGGGGGCGCAGGAGACCCAGTACTTC. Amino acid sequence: CASSLGQGAQETQYF.

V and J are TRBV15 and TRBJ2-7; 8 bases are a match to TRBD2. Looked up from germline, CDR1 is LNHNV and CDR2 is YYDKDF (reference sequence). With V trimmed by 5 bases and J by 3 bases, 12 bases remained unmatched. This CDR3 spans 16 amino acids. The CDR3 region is CATSPPGLAGFYEQYF. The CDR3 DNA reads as TGTGCCACCAGCCCCCCCGGTCTAGCGGGCTTCTACGAGCAGTACTTC. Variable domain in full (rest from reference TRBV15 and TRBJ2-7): DAMVIQNPRYQVTQFGKPVTLSCSQTLNHNVMYWYQQKSSQAPKLLFHYYDKDFNNEADTPDNFQSRRPNTSFCFLDIRSPGLGDTAMYLCATSPPGLAGFYEQYFGPGTRLTVT.

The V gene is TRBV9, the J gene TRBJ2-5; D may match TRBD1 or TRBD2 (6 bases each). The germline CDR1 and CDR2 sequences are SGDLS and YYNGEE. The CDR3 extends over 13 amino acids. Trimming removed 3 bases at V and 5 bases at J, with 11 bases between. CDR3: CASSDGGIETQYF. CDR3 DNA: TGTGCCAGCAGCGACGGGGGCATTGAGACCCAGTACTTC.

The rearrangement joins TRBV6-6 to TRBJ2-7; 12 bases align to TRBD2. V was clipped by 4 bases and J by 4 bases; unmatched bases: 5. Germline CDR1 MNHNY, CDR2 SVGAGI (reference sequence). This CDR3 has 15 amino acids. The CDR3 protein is CASSSLLAGGYEQYF. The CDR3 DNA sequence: TGTGCCAGCAGTTCCCTTCTAGCGGGAGGGTACGAGCAGTACTTC.

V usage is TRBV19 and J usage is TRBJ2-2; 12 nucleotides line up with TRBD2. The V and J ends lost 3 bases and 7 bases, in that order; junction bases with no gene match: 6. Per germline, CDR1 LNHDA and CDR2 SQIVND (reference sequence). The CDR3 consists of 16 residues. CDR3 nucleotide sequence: TGTGCCAGTAGTATCGGACTAGCGGGAAAGGGCGGGGAGCTGTTTTTT. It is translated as CASSIGLAGKGGELFF.

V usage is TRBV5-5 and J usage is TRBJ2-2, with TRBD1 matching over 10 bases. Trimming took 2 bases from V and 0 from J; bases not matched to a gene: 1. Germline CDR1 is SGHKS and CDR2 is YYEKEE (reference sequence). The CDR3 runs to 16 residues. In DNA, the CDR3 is TGTGCCAGCAGCTTCGGACAGGGGGCGAACACCGGGGAGCTGTTTTTT. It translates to CASSFGQGANTGELFF.

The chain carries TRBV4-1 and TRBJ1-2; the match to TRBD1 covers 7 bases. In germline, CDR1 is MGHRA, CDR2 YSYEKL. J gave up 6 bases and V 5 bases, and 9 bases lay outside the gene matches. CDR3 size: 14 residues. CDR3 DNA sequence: TGCGCCAGCAGCAAACTAAAGGGGGCGGATGGCTACACCTTC. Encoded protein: CASSKLKGADGYTF.

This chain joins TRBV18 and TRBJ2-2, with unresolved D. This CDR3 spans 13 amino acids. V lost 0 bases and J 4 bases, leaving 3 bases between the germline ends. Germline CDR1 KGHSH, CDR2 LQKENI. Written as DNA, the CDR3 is TGTGCCAGCTCACCACCGTCCACCGGGGAGCTGTTTTTT. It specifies CASSPPSTGELFF.

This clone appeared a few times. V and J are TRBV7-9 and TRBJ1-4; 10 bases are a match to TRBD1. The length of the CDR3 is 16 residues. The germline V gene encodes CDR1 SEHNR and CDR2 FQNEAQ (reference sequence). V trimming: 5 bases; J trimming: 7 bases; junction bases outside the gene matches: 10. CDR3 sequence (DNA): TGTGCCAGCAGCGCGGAGACAGGGGGCTTGGGTGAAAAACTGTTTTTT. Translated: CASSAETGGLGEKLFF.

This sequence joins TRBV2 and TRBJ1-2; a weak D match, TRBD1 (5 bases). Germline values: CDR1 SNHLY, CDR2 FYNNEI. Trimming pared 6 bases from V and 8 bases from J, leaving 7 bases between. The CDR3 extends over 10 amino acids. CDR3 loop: CASRRDGYTF. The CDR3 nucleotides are TGTGCCAGCAGGAGGGACGGCTACACCTTC.

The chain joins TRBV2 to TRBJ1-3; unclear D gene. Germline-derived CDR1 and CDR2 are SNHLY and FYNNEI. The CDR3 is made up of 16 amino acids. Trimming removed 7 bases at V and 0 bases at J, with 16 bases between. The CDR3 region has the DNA TGTGCCAGCACCGAGAAGCCCCTCCGCTCTGGAAACACCATATATTTT. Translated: CASTEKPLRSGNTIYF.

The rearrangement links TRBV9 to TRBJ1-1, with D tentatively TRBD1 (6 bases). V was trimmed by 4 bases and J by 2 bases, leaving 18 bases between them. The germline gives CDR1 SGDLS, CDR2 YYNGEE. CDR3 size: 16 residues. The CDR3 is CASSLGEGGLNTEAFF. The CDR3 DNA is TGTGCCAGCAGCTTAGGGGAGGGGGGCCTAAACACTGAAGCTTTCTTT.

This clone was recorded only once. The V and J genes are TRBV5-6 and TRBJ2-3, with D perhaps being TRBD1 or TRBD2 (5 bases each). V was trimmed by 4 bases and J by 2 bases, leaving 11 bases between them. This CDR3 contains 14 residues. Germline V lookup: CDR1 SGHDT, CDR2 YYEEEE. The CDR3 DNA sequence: TGTGCCAGCAGCCCCGGGACGGCCACAGATACGCAGTATTTT. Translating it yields CASSPGTATDTQYF.

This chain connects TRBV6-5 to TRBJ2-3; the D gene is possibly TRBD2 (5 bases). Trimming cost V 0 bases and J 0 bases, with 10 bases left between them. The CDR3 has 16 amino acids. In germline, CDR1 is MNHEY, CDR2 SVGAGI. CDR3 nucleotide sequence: TGTGCCAGCAGTTACTCTTTGGAGGACAGCACAGATACGCAGTATTTT. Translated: CASSYSLEDSTDTQYF.

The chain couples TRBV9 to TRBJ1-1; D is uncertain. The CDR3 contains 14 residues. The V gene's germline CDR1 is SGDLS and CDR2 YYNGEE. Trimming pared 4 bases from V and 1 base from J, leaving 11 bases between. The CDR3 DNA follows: TGTGCCAGCAGCCCACTGCGCAGGAACACTGAAGCTTTCTTT. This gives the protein CASSPLRRNTEAFF. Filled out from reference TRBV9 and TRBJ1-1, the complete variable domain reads DSGVTQTPKHLITATGQRVTLRCSPRSGDLSVYWYQQSLDQGLQFLIQYYNGEERAKGNILERFSAQQFPDLHSELNLSSLELGDSALYFCASSPLRRNTEAFFGQGTRLTVV.

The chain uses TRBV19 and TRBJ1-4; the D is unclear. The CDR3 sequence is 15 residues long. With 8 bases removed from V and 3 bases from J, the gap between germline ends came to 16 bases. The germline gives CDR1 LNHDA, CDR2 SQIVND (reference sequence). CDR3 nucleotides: TGTGCCAGTTCCTTCACTGCGGCGCCTAATGAAAAACTGTTTTTT. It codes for CASSFTAAPNEKLFF.